One and the same sample provided the 24 T cell receptor beta chains below, sequenced in a study of immune cell composition in non-small cell lung cancer. Measured with immunoSEQ multiplex PCR; TCRdb has only the in-frame clones, and not every one. Of about 3,100 clones in the sample, about 82% were seen once. Sample: lung tumor tissue. Every receptor here comes from a human donor with non-small cell lung cancer.

This clone came up once. The V gene is TRBV5-1, the J gene TRBJ2-7; 10 bases line up with TRBD1. The V gene end was trimmed by 4 bases and the J gene end by 7 bases; junction bases not matched to a gene: 8. Germline values: CDR1 SGHRS, CDR2 YFSETQ. CDR3 size: 14 residues. CDR3 sequence (DNA): TGCGCCAGCAGCCGAATGACAGGGGGCCCTGAGCAGTACTTC. Translation gives CASSRMTGGPEQYF. The complete variable domain, with remaining parts taken from reference TRBV5-1 and TRBJ2-7, reads KAGVTQTPRYLIKTRGQQVTLSCSPISGHRSVSWYQQTPGQGLQFLFEYFSETQRNKGNFPGRFSGRQFSNSRSEMNVSTLELGDSALYLCASSRMTGGPEQYFGPGTRLTVT.

The chain carries TRBV5-8 and TRBJ1-1; a weak D match, TRBD1 (6 bases). The V end was cut by 3 bases, the J end by 8 bases, with 14 bases between. The CDR3 spans 13 residues. Germline CDR1 is SGHTS and CDR2 is YDEGEE. CDR3 in DNA: TGTGCCAGCAGCTGGGGCAGGGGTCCCGAAGCTTTCTTT. Amino acid sequence: CASSWGRGPEAFF. Full variable domain (missing parts from reference TRBV5-8 and TRBJ1-1): EAGVTQSPTHLIKTRGQQATLRCSPISGHTSVYWYQQALGLGLQFLLWYDEGEERNRGNFPPRFSGRQFPNYSSELNVNALELEDSALYLCASSWGRGPEAFFGQGTRLTVV.

V usage is TRBV7-2 and J usage is TRBJ2-1; 10 bases agree with TRBD2. CDR3 length equals 15 residues. V was pared by 5 bases and J by 5 bases, with 6 bases of the junction left unmatched. Germline assignment: CDR1 SGHTA and CDR2 FQGNSA. In DNA form, the CDR3 reads TGTGCCAGCAGCAGGTTAGCGGGAGGCCACAATGAGCAGTTCTTC. Its translation: CASSRLAGGHNEQFF.

V usage is TRBV28 and J usage is TRBJ2-7; 9 bases are a match to TRBD1. Germline V gives CDR1 MDHEN, CDR2 SYDVKM. The CDR3 runs to 16 residues. With 5 bases clipped from V and 5 bases from J, the junction kept 13 bases outside the gene matches. CDR3 loop: CASSTLGQGGLNEQYF. The CDR3 DNA reads TGTGCCAGCAGTACCCTGGGACAGGGCGGATTGAACGAGCAGTACTTC.

This clone was counted a single time. The chain employs TRBV14 and TRBJ1-1; 9 bases agree with TRBD1. Germline CDR1 SGHDN, CDR2 FVKESK. This CDR3 region has 16 residues. After removal of 1 base from V and 8 bases from J, the junction contained 11 bases not matched to a gene. The CDR3 DNA reads as TGTGCCAGCAGCCAAGCCTACAGGGGGCAGAAGACGGAAGCTTTCTTT. It codes for CASSQAYRGQKTEAFF.

The chain couples TRBV2 to TRBJ2-5, with a tentative D call TRBD2 (6 bases). Germline CDR1 SNHLY, CDR2 FYNNEI. The CDR3 covers 13 residues. V was cut by 2 bases and J by 10 bases, with 14 bases left in between. CDR3 DNA sequence: TGTGCCAGCAGTGAACTACTAAGGGAGGACCAGTACTTC. Translated: CASSELLREDQYF.

J is TRBJ2-2 and V is TRBV6-1, with D unresolved. Germline V gene data show CDR1 as MNHNS and CDR2 as SASEGT. The CDR3 is 12 amino acids. The germline V and J ends were trimmed by 2 bases and 5 bases, with 3 bases remaining between them. CDR3 protein: CASSEQTGELFF. CDR3 bases: TGTGCCAGCAGTGAACAGACCGGGGAGCTGTTTTTT.

This clone was counted a single time. The CDR3 loop is CASSLTPGQGVYGYTF. DNA of the CDR3: TGTGCCAGCAGCCTTACACCGGGACAGGGGGTTTATGGCTACACCTTC. The chain carries TRBV27 and TRBJ1-2; the match to TRBD1 covers 11 bases. CDR3 size: 16 residues. Per germline, CDR1 MNHEY and CDR2 SMNVEV (reference sequence). Trimming cost V 6 bases and J 5 bases; bases outside gene matches: 11.

This clone was seen just once. V is TRBV10-3 and J is TRBJ2-2, with TRBD2 as a possible D gene (5 bases). In germline, CDR1 is ENHRY, CDR2 SYGVKD. V lost 0 bases and J 3 bases, leaving 5 bases between the germline ends. The CDR3 is 14 amino acids. The CDR3 spells CAISESSDTGELFF. The CDR3 bases are TGTGCCATCAGTGAGTCTAGCGACACCGGGGAGCTGTTTTTT.

The chain recombines TRBV2 with TRBJ2-7; D is perhaps TRBD1 (6 bases). The V gene lost 6 bases and the J gene lost 9 bases, with 15 bases spanning the gap. The germline V gene has CDR1 SNHLY and CDR2 FYNNEI. This CDR3 is built from 12 residues. The CDR3 DNA follows: TGTGCCAGCAGGGACCAGGGGATTCGGCAGTACTTC. It translates to CASRDQGIRQYF. The whole variable domain, filled in from reference TRBV2 and TRBJ2-7, reads EPEVTQTPSHQVTQMGQEVILRCVPISNHLYFYWYRQILGQKVEFLVSFYNNEISEKSEIFDDQFSVERPDGSNFTLKIRSTKLEDSAMYFCASRDQGIRQYFGPGTRLTVT.

The V and J genes are TRBV30 and TRBJ1-4; TRBD1 matches 7 bases. The V gene end was trimmed by 0 bases and the J gene end by 7 bases; junction bases not matched to a gene: 8. This CDR3 comprises 15 residues. Germline values: CDR1 GTSNPN, CDR2 SVGIG (reference sequence). CDR3 sequence: CAWSVSGGGGEKLFF. CDR3 nucleotide sequence: TGTGCCTGGAGTGTATCTGGAGGGGGCGGTGAAAAACTGTTTTTT.

This clone was picked up one time. The rearrangement links TRBV6-4 to TRBJ1-1; no firm D call. Germline loops: CDR1 MRHNA, CDR2 SNTAGT. Trimming removed 5 bases from V and 0 bases from J, with 7 bases in between. The CDR3 covers 13 residues. This CDR3 is CASSNRLNTEAFF. In nucleotides, the CDR3 is TGTGCCAGCAGTAACAGACTGAACACTGAAGCTTTCTTT.

This chain links TRBV7-8 with TRBJ2-3; 9 positions agree with TRBD2. Per germline, CDR1 SGHVS and CDR2 FQNEAQ. V was clipped by 1 base and J by 6 bases; unmatched bases: 5. The CDR3 is made up of 15 amino acids. The CDR3 coding sequence is TGTGCCAGCAGCTTAGGACTAGCGGTCCAGGATACGCAGTATTTT. Its translation is CASSLGLAVQDTQYF.

The J gene is TRBJ2-3, the V gene TRBV5-1, with no clear D. Germline CDR1 reads SGHRS; CDR2 reads YFSETQ. Trimming shortened V by 1 base and J by 1 base, and 7 bases separated the two germline ends. The CDR3 is 14 amino acids. The CDR3 DNA is TGCGCCAGCAGCTTGCAACCGGGCACAGATACGCAGTATTTT. Protein sequence: CASSLQPGTDTQYF.

The V call is TRBV7-9, the J call TRBJ2-1; D remains ambiguous. Trimming removed 5 bases at V and 0 bases at J, with 8 bases between. CDR1 is SEHNR, CDR2 FQNEAQ, per germline (reference sequence). This CDR3 is built from 14 residues. CDR3 nucleotide sequence: TGTGCCAGCAGCCGACATAGCTCCTACAATGAGCAGTTCTTC. Translating gives CASSRHSSYNEQFF.

This clone counts as large. The chain has TRBV4-2 and TRBJ2-2, with 11 positions matching TRBD2. This CDR3 contains 17 residues. Trimming cost V 0 bases and J 5 bases; bases outside gene matches: 5. Germline assignment: CDR1 LGHNA and CDR2 YNFKEQ. As DNA, the CDR3 is TGTGCCAGCAGCCAAGAGGGACTAGCGGAACGGACCGGGGAGCTGTTTTTT. Translated: CASSQEGLAERTGELFF.

V is TRBV7-9 and J is TRBJ1-2; D is uncertain. V gave up 3 bases and J gave up 2 bases, with 13 bases separating them. CDR3 length equals 15 residues. Germline V gene lookup returns CDR1 SEHNR and CDR2 FQNEAQ (reference sequence). CDR3 DNA sequence: TGTGCCAGCAGCTTTTACCAGGACTTAAACTATGGCTACACCTTC. Translated: CASSFYQDLNYGYTF.

This rearrangement joins TRBV28 to TRBJ2-1, with 8 bases matching TRBD1. The germline V gene encodes CDR1 MDHEN and CDR2 SYDVKM. J was trimmed by 5 bases and V by 4 bases; bases with no gene match: 4. The CDR3 length is 14 residues. The CDR3 is CASSSGQANNEQFF. The DNA for the CDR3 is TGTGCCAGCAGTTCGGGACAGGCAAACAATGAGCAGTTCTTC.

This chain links TRBV19 with TRBJ1-5; weak D call: TRBD1 (6 bases). Germline CDR1 and CDR2: LNHDA and SQIVND (reference sequence). The V gene lost 5 bases and the J gene lost 4 bases, with 12 bases spanning the gap. This CDR3 contains 14 residues. The CDR3, as DNA: TGTGCCAGTAGTTTTCGACAGGCTAATCAGCCCCAGCATTTT. As protein: CASSFRQANQPQHF.

V and J are TRBV28 and TRBJ2-1, with TRBD1 identical over 9 bases. The CDR3 length is 15 residues. CDR1 and CDR2 (germline): MDHEN, SYDVKM. The trim removed 5 bases at V and 6 bases at J, leaving 8 bases unmatched. Here the CDR3 DNA reads TGTGCCAGCAGTCTACAGGGGGCGCGAATCAATGAGCAGTTCTTC. This codes for CASSLQGARINEQFF.

This clone showed up just a few times. V is TRBV13 and J is TRBJ2-1; possibly TRBD2 for D (6 bases). Germline V gene data show CDR1 as PRHDT and CDR2 as FYEKMQ (reference sequence). The CDR3 covers 15 residues. V lost 3 bases to trimming and J lost 5 bases, with 14 bases between them. CDR3 protein: CASSFGSGLNNEQFF. The CDR3, as DNA: TGTGCCAGCAGCTTTGGTAGCGGACTAAACAATGAGCAGTTCTTC.

The V call is TRBV9, the J call TRBJ2-3; 14 nucleotides line up with TRBD2. This CDR3 is built from 16 residues. V lost 3 bases and J lost 3; bases outside the gene matches: 3. In germline, CDR1 is SGDLS, CDR2 YYNGEE. The CDR3 coding sequence is TGTGCCAGCAGCGGACTAGCGGGAGGGCCTACAGATACGCAGTATTTT. This sequence encodes CASSGLAGGPTDTQYF.

The V and J genes are TRBV28 and TRBJ2-1, with D tentatively TRBD1 (6 bases). Between the trimmed V and J ends, which lost 5 bases and 7 bases, there was a span of 15 bases. The CDR3 covers 14 residues. Germline lookup yields CDR1 MDHEN and CDR2 SYDVKM. This CDR3 is CASSLGGDFNEQFF. CDR3 coding DNA: TGTGCCAGCAGTCTAGGGGGAGATTTTAATGAGCAGTTCTTC.

This chain links TRBV2 with TRBJ2-7; D not resolved. V was cut by 9 bases and J by 0 bases, with 9 bases left in between. This CDR3 is 12 amino acids long. Looked up from germline, CDR1 is SNHLY and CDR2 is FYNNEI. CDR3: CASSYSSYEQYF. The CDR3, as DNA: TGTGCCAGTTCCTATAGCTCCTACGAGCAGTACTTC.